This T cell receptor beta chain was retrieved from a study of T cells in localized non-small cell lung cancer. This clone has only a few counts. Here immunoSEQ multiplex PCR was the method, and the copy in TCRdb shows in-frame clones only, minus some. The profile shows about 3,000 clones, roughly 22% of them singletons. With V trimmed by 1 base and J by 5 bases, 6 bases remained unmatched. CDR1 SGHNT and CDR2 YENEEA come from the germline V gene. CDR3 length equals 16 residues. The source was lung tumor tissue, collected before any cancer treatment. The rearrangement joins TRBV11-3 to TRBJ2-5; 11 nucleotides match TRBD2. The sequence derives from a man aged 18 to 49 with stage II lung adenocarcinoma. The CDR3 DNA reads as TGTGCCAGCAGCTTAGTTCTTAGCGGGGGGGCTGAGACCCAGTACTTC. Translation gives CASSLVLSGGAETQYF.